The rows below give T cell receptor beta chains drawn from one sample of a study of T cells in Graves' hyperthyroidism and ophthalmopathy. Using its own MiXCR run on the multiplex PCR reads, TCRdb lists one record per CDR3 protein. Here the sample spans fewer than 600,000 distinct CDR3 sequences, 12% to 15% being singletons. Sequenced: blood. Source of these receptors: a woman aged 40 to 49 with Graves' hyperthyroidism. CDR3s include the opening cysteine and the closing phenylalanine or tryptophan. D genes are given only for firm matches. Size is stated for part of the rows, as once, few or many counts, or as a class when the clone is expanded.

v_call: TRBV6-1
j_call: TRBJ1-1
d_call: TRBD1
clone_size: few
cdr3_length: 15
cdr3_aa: CAIKPDHDRATEAFF
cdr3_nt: TGTGCCATCAAACCAGACCACGACAGGGCAACTGAAGCTTTCTTT

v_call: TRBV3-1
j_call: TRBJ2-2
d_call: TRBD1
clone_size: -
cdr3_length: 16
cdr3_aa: CASSLQQGAGTGELFF
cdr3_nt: TGTGCCAGCAGCCTTCAACAGGGGGCTGGGACTGGGGAGCTGTTTTTT

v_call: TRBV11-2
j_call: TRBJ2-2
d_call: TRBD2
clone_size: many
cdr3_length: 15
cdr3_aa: CASSPGGAGTGELFF
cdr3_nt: TGTGCCAGCAGCCCCGGGGGAGCGGGGACCGGGGAGCTGTTTTTT

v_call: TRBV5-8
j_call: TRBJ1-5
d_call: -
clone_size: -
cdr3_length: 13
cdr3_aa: CASSLAPKQPQHF
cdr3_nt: TGTGCCAGCAGCTTGGCTCCCAAACAGCCCCAGCATTTT

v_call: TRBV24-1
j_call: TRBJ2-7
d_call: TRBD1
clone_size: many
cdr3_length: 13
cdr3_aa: CATSGTGDPEQYF
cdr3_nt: TGTGCCACCTCCGGGACAGGGGATCCCGAGCAGTACTTC

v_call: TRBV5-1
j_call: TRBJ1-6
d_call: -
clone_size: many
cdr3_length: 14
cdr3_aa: CASSFSSGNSPLHF
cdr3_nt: TGCGCCAGCAGCTTCTCCTCGGGTAATTCACCCCTCCACTTT

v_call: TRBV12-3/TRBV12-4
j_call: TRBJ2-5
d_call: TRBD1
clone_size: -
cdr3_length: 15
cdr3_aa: CASSRQGQGEETQYF
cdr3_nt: TGTGCCAGCAGTCGACAGGGACAGGGGGAAGAGACCCAGTACTTC

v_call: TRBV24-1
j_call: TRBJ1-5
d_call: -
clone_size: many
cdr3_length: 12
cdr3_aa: CATSVERGHQHF
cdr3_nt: TGTGCCACCAGTGTCGAACGGGGACACCAGCATTTT

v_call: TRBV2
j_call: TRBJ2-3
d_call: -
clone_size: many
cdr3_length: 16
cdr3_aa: CASSEALGPQADTQYF
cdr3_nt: TGTGCCAGCAGTGAAGCGCTGGGTCCCCAGGCAGATACGCAGTATTTT

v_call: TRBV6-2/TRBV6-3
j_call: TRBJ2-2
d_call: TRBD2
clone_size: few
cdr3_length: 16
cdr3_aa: CASSYSTSRSTGELFF
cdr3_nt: TGTGCCAGCAGTTACTCGACTAGCAGGAGCACCGGGGAGCTGTTTTTT

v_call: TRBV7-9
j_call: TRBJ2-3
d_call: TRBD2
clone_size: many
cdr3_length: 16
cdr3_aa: CASSPLAGRGPDTQYF
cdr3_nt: TGTGCCAGCAGCCCCCTGGCCGGGAGGGGCCCAGATACGCAGTATTTT

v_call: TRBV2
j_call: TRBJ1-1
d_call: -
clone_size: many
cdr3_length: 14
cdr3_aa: CADQFVTENTEAFF
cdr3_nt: TGTGCCGACCAATTCGTGACGGAGAACACTGAAGCTTTCTTT

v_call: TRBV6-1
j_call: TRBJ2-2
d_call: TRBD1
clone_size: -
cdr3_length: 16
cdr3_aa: CASSSRQGKNTGELFF
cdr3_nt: TGTGCCAGCAGTTCAAGACAGGGTAAAAACACCGGGGAGCTGTTTTTT

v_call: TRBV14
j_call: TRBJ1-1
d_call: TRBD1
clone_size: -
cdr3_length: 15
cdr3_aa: CASSHVGQLSTEAFF
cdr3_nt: TGTGCCAGCAGCCACGTGGGACAGTTGAGCACTGAAGCTTTCTTT

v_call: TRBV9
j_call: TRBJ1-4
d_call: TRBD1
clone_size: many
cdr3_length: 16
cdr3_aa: CASSGSTGKTNEKLFF
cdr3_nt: TGTGCCAGCAGCGGGTCGACAGGGAAGACTAATGAAAAACTGTTTTTT

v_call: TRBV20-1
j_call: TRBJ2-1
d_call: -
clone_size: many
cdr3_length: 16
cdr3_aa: CSARVEGGGPYNEQFF
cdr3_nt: TGCAGTGCTAGAGTCGAAGGGGGAGGGCCCTACAATGAGCAGTTCTTC

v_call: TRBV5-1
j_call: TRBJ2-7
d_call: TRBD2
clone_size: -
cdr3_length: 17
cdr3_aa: CASSLETGLAGIYEQYF
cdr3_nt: TGCGCCAGCAGCTTGGAAACGGGACTAGCGGGGATCTACGAGCAGTACTTC

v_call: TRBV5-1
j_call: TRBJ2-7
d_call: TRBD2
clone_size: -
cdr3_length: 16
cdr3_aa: CASSNSGTSGAYEQYF
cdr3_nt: TGCGCCAGCAGCAACTCCGGGACTAGCGGTGCCTACGAGCAGTACTTC

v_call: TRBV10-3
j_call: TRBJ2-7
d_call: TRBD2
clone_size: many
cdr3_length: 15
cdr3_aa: CAIGGSGRAPYEQYF
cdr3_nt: TGTGCCATCGGGGGTAGCGGGAGGGCCCCCTACGAGCAGTACTTC

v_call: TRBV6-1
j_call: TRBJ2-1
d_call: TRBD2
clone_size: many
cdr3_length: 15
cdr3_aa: CASTPTSGPYNEQFF
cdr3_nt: TGTGCCAGCACCCCTACTAGCGGGCCCTACAATGAGCAGTTCTTC

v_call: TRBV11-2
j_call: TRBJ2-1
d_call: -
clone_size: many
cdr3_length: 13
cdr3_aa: CASSLDFRGEQFF
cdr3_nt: TGTGCCAGCAGCTTAGATTTCCGGGGCGAGCAGTTCTTC

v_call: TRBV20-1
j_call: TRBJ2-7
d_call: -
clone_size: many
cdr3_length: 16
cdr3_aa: CSASSLGRGLTYEQYF
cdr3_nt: TGCAGTGCTAGTTCACTAGGGCGGGGCCTTACCTACGAGCAGTACTTC

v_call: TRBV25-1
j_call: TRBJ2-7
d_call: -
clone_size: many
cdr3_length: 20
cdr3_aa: CASTRTAHPRVTARSYEQYF
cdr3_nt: TGTGCCAGCACCAGAACTGCGCACCCGCGGGTTACAGCCCGTTCCTACGAGCAGTACTTC